These 6 T cell receptor beta chains originate from one sample sequenced in a study of blood T cell repertoires in COVID-19. Some clones are missing from TCRdb's copy, which holds only in-frame ones; the method was immunoSEQ multiplex PCR. The data contain some 180,000 clones, under 90% of them singletons. The sample taken for sequencing was peripheral blood. The receptors come from a woman aged 80 or over with acute or convalescent COVID-19.

The V and J genes are TRBV27 and TRBJ2-5; 10 bases map to TRBD2. CDR3 length: 15 amino acids. The germline V gene has CDR1 MNHEY and CDR2 SMNVEV (reference sequence). With V trimmed by 2 bases and J by 5 bases, 5 bases remained unmatched. CDR3 protein: CASSLLAGVFETQYF. CDR3 nucleotide sequence: TGTGCCAGCAGTTTACTAGCGGGGGTCTTTGAGACCCAGTACTTC.

This chain links TRBV28 with TRBJ2-7, with a tentative D call TRBD2 (5 bases). Germline CDR1 and CDR2: MDHEN and SYDVKM. Deletions cut 6 bases from V and 4 bases from J, with 10 bases between. There are 12 residues in the CDR3. The CDR3 is CASSSPGYEQYF. Here the CDR3 DNA reads TGTGCCAGCAGCTCCCCGGGATACGAGCAGTACTTC.

This clone was detected once. A much bigger clone sits one base away, suggesting this may be a read error. The chain combines TRBV2 with TRBJ1-5; 8 bases are a match to TRBD1. Germline V gene data show CDR1 as SNHLY and CDR2 as FYNNEI. Losses at the gene ends were 5 bases for V and 2 bases for J; bases not matched to a gene: 5. The CDR3 length is 15 residues. CDR3 in amino acids: CASSPGGQGNQPQHF. CDR3 nucleotide sequence: TGTGCCAGCAGTCCCGGGGGACAGGGCAATCAGCCCCAGCATTTT.

The J gene is TRBJ1-1, the V gene TRBV7-2; TRBD1 aligns across 7 bases. The CDR3 totals 14 residues. Germline CDR1 SGHTA, CDR2 FQGNSA. V shed 5 bases and J 6 bases; nucleotides not matched to a gene: 9. This CDR3 is CASSPDRLTAEAFF. The DNA of the CDR3 is TGTGCCAGCAGCCCGGACAGGTTGACCGCTGAAGCTTTCTTT.

In this sample, this clone turned up once. The genes are TRBV9 and TRBJ2-3; perhaps TRBD1 as D (5 bases). The germline gives CDR1 SGDLS, CDR2 YYNGEE. The CDR3 is made up of 14 amino acids. Trimming took off 4 bases at V and 0 bases at J, with 9 bases between the two ends. The DNA for the CDR3 is TGTGCCAGCAGCTACCAGGGTAGCACAGATACGCAGTATTTT. Encoded protein: CASSYQGSTDTQYF.

The chain couples TRBV28 to TRBJ1-2; weak D call: TRBD1 (5 bases). The V end was cut by 5 bases, the J end by 4 bases, with 11 bases between. The CDR3 is 13 amino acids. The germline V gene has CDR1 MDHEN and CDR2 SYDVKM. In DNA, the CDR3 is TGTGCCAGCAGTCCAGGGTCTATCTATGGCTACACCTTC. Encoded protein: CASSPGSIYGYTF.